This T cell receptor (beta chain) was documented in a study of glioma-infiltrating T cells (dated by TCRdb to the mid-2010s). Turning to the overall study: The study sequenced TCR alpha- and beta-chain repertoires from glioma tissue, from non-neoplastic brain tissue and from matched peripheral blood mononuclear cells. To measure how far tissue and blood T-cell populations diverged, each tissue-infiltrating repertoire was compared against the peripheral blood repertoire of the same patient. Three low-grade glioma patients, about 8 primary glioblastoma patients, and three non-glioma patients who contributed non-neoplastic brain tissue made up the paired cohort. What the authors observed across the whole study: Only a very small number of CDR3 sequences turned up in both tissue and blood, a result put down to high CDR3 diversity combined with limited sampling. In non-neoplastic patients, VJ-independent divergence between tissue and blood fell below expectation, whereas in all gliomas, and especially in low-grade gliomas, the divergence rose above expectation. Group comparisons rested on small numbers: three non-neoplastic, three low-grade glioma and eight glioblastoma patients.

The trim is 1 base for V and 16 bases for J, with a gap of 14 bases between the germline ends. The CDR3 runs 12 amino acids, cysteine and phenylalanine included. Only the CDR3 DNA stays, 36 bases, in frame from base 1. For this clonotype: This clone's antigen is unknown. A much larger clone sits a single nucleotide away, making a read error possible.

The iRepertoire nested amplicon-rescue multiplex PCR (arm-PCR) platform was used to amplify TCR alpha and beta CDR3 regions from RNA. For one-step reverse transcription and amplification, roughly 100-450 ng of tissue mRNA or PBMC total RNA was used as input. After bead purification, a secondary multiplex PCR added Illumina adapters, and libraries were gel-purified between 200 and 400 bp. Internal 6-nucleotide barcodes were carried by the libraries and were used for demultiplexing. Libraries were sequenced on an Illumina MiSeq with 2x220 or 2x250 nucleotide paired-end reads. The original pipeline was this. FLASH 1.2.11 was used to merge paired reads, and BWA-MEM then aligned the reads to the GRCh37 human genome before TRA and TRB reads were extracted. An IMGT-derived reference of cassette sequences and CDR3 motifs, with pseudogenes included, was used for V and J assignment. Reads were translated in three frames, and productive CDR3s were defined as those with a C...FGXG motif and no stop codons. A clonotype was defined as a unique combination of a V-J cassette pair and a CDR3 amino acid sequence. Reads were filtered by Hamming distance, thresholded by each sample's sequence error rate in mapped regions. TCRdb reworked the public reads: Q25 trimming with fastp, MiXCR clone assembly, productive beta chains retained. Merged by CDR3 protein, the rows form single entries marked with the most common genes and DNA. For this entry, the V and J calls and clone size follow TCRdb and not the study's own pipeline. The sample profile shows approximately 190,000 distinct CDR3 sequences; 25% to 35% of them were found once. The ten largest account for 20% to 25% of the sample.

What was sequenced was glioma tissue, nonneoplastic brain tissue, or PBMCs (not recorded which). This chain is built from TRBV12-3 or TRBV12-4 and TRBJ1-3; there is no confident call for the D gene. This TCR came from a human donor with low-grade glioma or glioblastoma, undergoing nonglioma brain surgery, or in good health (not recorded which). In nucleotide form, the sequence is TGTGCCAGCAGTTTAGTGGACGGCCCCGGGTATTTT. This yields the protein CASSLVDGPGYF.